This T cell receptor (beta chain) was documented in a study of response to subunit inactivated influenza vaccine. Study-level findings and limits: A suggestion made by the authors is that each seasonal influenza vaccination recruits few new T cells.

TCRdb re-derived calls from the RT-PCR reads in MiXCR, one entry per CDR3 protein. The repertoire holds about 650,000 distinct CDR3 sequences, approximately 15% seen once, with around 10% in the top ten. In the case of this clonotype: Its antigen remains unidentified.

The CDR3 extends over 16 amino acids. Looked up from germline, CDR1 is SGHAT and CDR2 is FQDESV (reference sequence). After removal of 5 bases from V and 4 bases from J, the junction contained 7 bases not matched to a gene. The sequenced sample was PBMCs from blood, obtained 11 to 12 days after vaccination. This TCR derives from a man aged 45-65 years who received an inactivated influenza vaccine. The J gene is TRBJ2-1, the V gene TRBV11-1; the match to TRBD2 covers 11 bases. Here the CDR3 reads CASSARLAGPYNEQFF. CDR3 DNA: TGTGCCAGCAGCGCTCGACTAGCGGGACCTTACAATGAGCAGTTCTTC.